A selection of T cell receptor beta chains follows, all from one sample in a study of T cells in Graves' hyperthyroidism and ophthalmopathy. A single record per CDR3 protein comes from TCRdb applying MiXCR to the multiplex PCR reads. The table has about 720,000 distinct CDR3 sequences, approximately 19% seen once; the top ten hold over 15%. Sequencing was done on a sample of blood. Source of these receptors: a woman between 50 and 59 years old with Graves' hyperthyroidism that later progressed to Graves' ophthalmopathy. Each CDR3 is given with its conserved first and last residue. A D gene is named only where the DNA matches it firmly. Some rows have no size entry. The others give once, few or many, or a class for an expanded clone.

D gene,J gene,V gene,clone size,CDR3 DNA,CDR3 protein
.,TRBJ1-6,TRBV20-1,many,TGCAGTGCTAGTCTGGGGGCTTGGGGCCATAATTCACCCCTCCACTTT,CSASLGAWGHNSPLHF
TRBD1,TRBJ1-5,TRBV19,few,TGTGCCAGTAGTAATCGGGGACAGGGGAGTCAGCCCCAGCATTTT,CASSNRGQGSQPQHF
.,TRBJ2-2,TRBV30,many,TGTGCCTGGAGTTTGAACACCGGGGAGCTGTTTTTT,CAWSLNTGELFF
TRBD1,TRBJ2-7,TRBV27,many,TGTGCCAGCAGTTTTCCCGGGACAGCCTCCTACGAGCAGTACTTC,CASSFPGTASYEQYF
.,TRBJ1-5,TRBV6-6,few,TGTGCCAGCAGTTACTCTGGGGTTCACAATCAGCCCCAGCATTTT,CASSYSGVHNQPQHF
TRBD2,TRBJ2-3,TRBV12-3/TRBV12-4,.,TGTGCCAGCAGTTCCGGGACTAGCGGGAGGACAGATACGCAGTATTTT,CASSSGTSGRTDTQYF
.,TRBJ2-7,TRBV6-1,.,TGTGCCAGCGGTGAAGTCAGGTCCTACGAGCAGTACTTC,CASGEVRSYEQYF
TRBD1,TRBJ1-5,TRBV5-1,few,TGCGCCAGCAGCGCCGGACAGGGAGGGGATCGCAGTCAGCCCCAGCATTTT,CASSAGQGGDRSQPQHF
.,TRBJ2-3,TRBV5-1,many,TGCGCCAGCAGCTTGGGGCTCCTGGGGATAGATACGCAGTATTTT,CASSLGLLGIDTQYF
.,TRBJ1-1,TRBV20-1,.,TGCAGTGCTAGAGGGTCTGTGAACACTGAAGCTTTCTTT,CSARGSVNTEAFF
.,TRBJ2-1,TRBV4-1,.,TGCGCCAGCAGCCACGGGAGCTATGAGCAGTTCTTC,CASSHGSYEQFF
TRBD1,TRBJ1-1,TRBV11-2,many,TGTGCCAGCAGCCCAGGACAGGCGATGAACACTGAAGCTTTCTTT,CASSPGQAMNTEAFF
TRBD2,TRBJ2-5,TRBV6-4,.,TGTGCCCCACGGGGGGGTAAAGATGGGACCCAGTACTTC,CAPRGGKDGTQYF
TRBD2,TRBJ2-3,TRBV19,.,TGTGCCAGTAGTGCGGGGGGCGGCACAGATACGCAGTATTTT,CASSAGGGTDTQYF
.,TRBJ1-5,TRBV5-6,few,TGTGCCAGCAGCATAAGGGACGGGTACAATCAGCCCCAGCATTTT,CASSIRDGYNQPQHF
TRBD2,TRBJ2-7,TRBV13,many,TGTGCCAGCAGCCGCCGGACTAGCGGGAGCTCCTACGAGCAGTACTTC,CASSRRTSGSSYEQYF
TRBD1,TRBJ2-5,TRBV20-1,many,TGCAGTGCTACGGGTCAGGGGGCGACCCAAGAGACCCAGTACTTC,CSATGQGATQETQYF
.,TRBJ1-6,TRBV2,.,TGTGCCAGCAGGCAACCTGGGAGCTCCTATAATTCACCCCTCCACTTT,CASRQPGSSYNSPLHF
TRBD2,TRBJ2-3,TRBV7-9,few,TGTGCCAGCAGCTTAGGGCTAGCGGGGGAATGGGCCACAGATACGCAGTATTTT,CASSLGLAGEWATDTQYF
TRBD1,TRBJ2-1,TRBV3-1,many,TGTGCCAGCAGCCAAGAAGCCGGGACAGCCCGTGAGCAGTTCTTC,CASSQEAGTAREQFF
.,TRBJ2-7,TRBV5-5,many,TGTGCCAGCACAGCGAGAGGGGTTTCCTACGAGCAGTACTTC,CASTARGVSYEQYF
TRBD1,TRBJ2-5,TRBV11-2,many,TGTGCCAGCAGCTGGGGGACAGGGGGTTACCAAGAGACCCAGTACTTC,CASSWGTGGYQETQYF
.,TRBJ2-7,TRBV3-1,many,TGTGCCAGCAGCCAAGATTTAGGGTTGGACGAGCAGTACTTC,CASSQDLGLDEQYF
TRBD2,TRBJ2-5,TRBV11-1,many,TGTGCCAGCAGTTTCAGCCCTGGGACTAGCGGGGTTAAAGAGACCCAGTACTTC,CASSFSPGTSGVKETQYF
.,TRBJ2-5,TRBV20-1,.,TGCAGTGCTCGGGACGGGCGAGCGGCACAAGAGACCCAGTACTTC,CSARDGRAAQETQYF
.,TRBJ1-1,TRBV6-1,.,TGTGCCAGCAGTGTATCAGGGTATGGCACTGAAGCTTTCTTT,CASSVSGYGTEAFF
TRBD2,TRBJ2-3,TRBV18,.,TGTGCCAGCCCCCAGGCAGAACTAGCGGGGCCTAATAGCACAGATACGCAGTATTTT,CASPQAELAGPNSTDTQYF
.,TRBJ1-2,TRBV27,.,TGTGCCAGCAGTTTGAGGAGACTTAACTATGGCTACACCTTC,CASSLRRLNYGYTF
TRBD1,TRBJ1-1,TRBV3-1,many,TGTGCCAGCAGCCTGGTGACAGGGGGCACTGAAGCTTTCTTT,CASSLVTGGTEAFF
TRBD2,TRBJ2-5,TRBV10-3,many,TGTGCCATCAGTGACCAGATGACTAGCGGAGGGGAGACCCAGTACTTC,CAISDQMTSGGETQYF
.,TRBJ2-7,TRBV10-1,few,TGCGCCAGCAACTGGTCCGAGCAGTACTTC,CASNWSEQYF
TRBD2,TRBJ2-5,TRBV5-1,.,TGCGCCAGCAGCTTGACTAGCGGGGCTCCTCAAGAGACCCAGTACTTC,CASSLTSGAPQETQYF
TRBD1,TRBJ2-7,TRBV20-1,few,TGCAGTGCGACCTCGGACAGGGGGGAATCCTACGAGCAGTACTTC,CSATSDRGESYEQYF
.,TRBJ2-7,TRBV15,few,TGTGCCACCAGCAGAGGAATCGTTAACGAGCAGTACTTC,CATSRGIVNEQYF
.,TRBJ2-4,TRBV6-2/TRBV6-3,few,TGTGCCAGCAGCAGTCCAGCCAAAAACATTCAGTACTTC,CASSSPAKNIQYF
.,TRBJ1-3,TRBV19,.,TGTGCCAGTAGTATAACAGGATACCGCTCTGGAAACACCATATATTTT,CASSITGYRSGNTIYF
TRBD2,TRBJ2-5,TRBV11-3,many,TGTGCCAGCAGCCGGAGGACTTCGGGGGGGACCCAGTACTTC,CASSRRTSGGTQYF
TRBD1,TRBJ2-7,TRBV12-3/TRBV12-4,many,TGTGCCAGCAATCCGGGACAGGGCGCCTACGAGCAGTACTTC,CASNPGQGAYEQYF
.,TRBJ2-7,TRBV30,many,TGTGCCTGGAATGGGGGTAGCGACGAGCAGTACTTC,CAWNGGSDEQYF
.,TRBJ1-6,TRBV15,few,TGTGCCACCAGCAGAGATCAACGGCTAAATTCACCCCTCCACTTT,CATSRDQRLNSPLHF
TRBD1,TRBJ2-1,TRBV3-1,many,TGTGCCAGCAGCCAGGAGACAGGGGTCTACAATGAGCAGTTCTTC,CASSQETGVYNEQFF
.,TRBJ2-1,TRBV7-6,many,TGTGCCAGCAGCTTTGGCGCCCGAGGGGGGTACAATGAGCAGTTCTTC,CASSFGARGGYNEQFF
.,TRBJ2-1,TRBV13,.,TGTGCCAGCAGCTTAGTGGGCAGGGGAGGTTACAATGAGCAGTTCTTC,CASSLVGRGGYNEQFF
TRBD1,TRBJ1-5,TRBV27,few,TGTGCCAGCTCACGAACTTTCGGAGACAGGGGGCCGGATGGCAATCAGCCCCAGCATTTT,CASSRTFGDRGPDGNQPQHF
.,TRBJ2-5,TRBV30,many,TGTGCCTGGAGCAGGGAGACCCAGTACTTC,CAWSRETQYF
.,TRBJ1-1,TRBV5-5,many,TGTGCCAGCAGCCTACAGATAATGAACACTGAAGCTTTCTTT,CASSLQIMNTEAFF
TRBD1,TRBJ2-1,TRBV27,.,TGTGCCAGCAGTTTGGCTCTGTTGGGACAGGAGTACAATGAGCAGTTCTTC,CASSLALLGQEYNEQFF
TRBD1,TRBJ1-6,TRBV18,many,TGTGCCAGCTACCGGGACAGGGACTCACCCCTCCACTTT,CASYRDRDSPLHF
TRBD1,TRBJ1-1,TRBV9,.,TGTGCCAGCAGCCCGGGGGCTAAACAGGGGTGGATGAACACTGAAGCTTTCTTT,CASSPGAKQGWMNTEAFF
TRBD1,TRBJ2-2,TRBV5-1,.,TGCGCCAGCAGGAGATACAGGGGCCCCGGGGAGCTGTTTTTT,CASRRYRGPGELFF
.,TRBJ2-3,TRBV20-1,many,TGCAGTGCCGCGACCCCACGGGACTCAATGGGAGATACGCAGTATTTT,CSAATPRDSMGDTQYF
.,TRBJ2-1,TRBV20-1,.,TGCAGTGCTAGGGATCGGGGGGCTAGCTCCTACAATGAGCAGTTCTTC,CSARDRGASSYNEQFF
TRBD1,TRBJ1-5,TRBV7-2,many,TGTGCCAGCAGCTTCGCCGGACAGGGGGGCAATCAGCCCCAGCATTTT,CASSFAGQGGNQPQHF
TRBD1,TRBJ1-1,TRBV5-1,many,TGCGCCAGCAGCACGGACAGGGCTTCTAACACTGAAGCTTTCTTT,CASSTDRASNTEAFF
.,TRBJ1-4,TRBV20-1,.,TGCAGTGCTAGAGAGTATTCCTTAACTAATGAAAAACTGTTTTTT,CSAREYSLTNEKLFF
.,TRBJ1-2,TRBV5-1,.,TGCGCCAGCAGCTTGGCCGAGGGCAGGAACTATGGCTACACCTTC,CASSLAEGRNYGYTF
.,TRBJ2-3,TRBV10-3,few,TGTGCCATCAGTTTCGGGGGTGCGGACAAAGACACAGATACGCAGTATTTT,CAISFGGADKDTDTQYF
.,TRBJ2-3,TRBV12-3/TRBV12-4,many,TGTGCCAGCAGTTACCCTGGTATTACCTCAGATACGCAGTATTTT,CASSYPGITSDTQYF
TRBD2,TRBJ2-3,TRBV29-1,.,TGCAGCGTTGAGCCGGGACTAGCGGGGGGGAGAGATACGCAGTATTTT,CSVEPGLAGGRDTQYF